This T cell receptor (beta chain) came from a study of CD8 T cells in Susac syndrome. Study-wide results and caveats: An acknowledgment was made by the study that its TCR sequencing and HLA analysis involved relatively few individuals. None of the CD4+ T cell repertoires in Susac syndrome showed clonal expansion.

This CDR3 spans 12 amino acids. Per the germline V gene, CDR1 is SEHNR and CDR2 is FQNEAQ (reference sequence). Trimming removed 1 base at V and 2 bases at J, with 2 bases between. This clonotype was seen a few times. Its specificity is not known. Reverse transcription of 0.5 to 1 ug RNA was performed with random hexamers. Amplification of TCR beta CDR3 by immunoSEQ multiplex PCR spanned 54 Vbeta and 13 Jbeta. TCRdb re-called the immunoSEQ multiplex PCR reads through MiXCR, storing one row per CDR3 protein. Of some 180,000 distinct CDR3 sequences detected, over 90% appear once; the ten largest clones hold 0.099%.

This TCR derives from a human donor with Susac syndrome. The rearrangement links TRBV7-9 to TRBJ1-2, with D unclear. Sequencing was performed on CD4+ T cells from PBMCs. The CDR3 sequence is CASSLVNYGYTF. The CDR3 bases are TGTGCCAGCAGCTTAGTCAACTATGGCTACACCTTC.